The 32 T cell receptor beta chains presented below share a single source sample, sequenced in a study of T cells in Graves' hyperthyroidism and ophthalmopathy. RNA transcripts were the template for amplifying TCR beta CDR3 regions. HTBI primers were the set used in a first-round RT-PCR of the TCR CDR3. TCRdb ran MiXCR on the multiplex PCR reads and lists one entry per CDR3 protein. The profile shows about 270,000 distinct CDR3 sequences, over 20% of them singletons. The sample consisted of blood. The receptors shown here come from a man aged 25 to 40 with Graves' ophthalmopathy.

This clonotype was found once. Because it lacks the conserved phenylalanine or tryptophan at the end, this CDR3 is likely a read error. The chain carries TRBV27 and TRBJ2-7; 10 bases align to TRBD1. In germline, CDR1 is MNHEY, CDR2 SMNVEV (reference sequence). The CDR3 loop spans 14 amino acids. J was trimmed by 3 bases and V by 2 bases; bases with no gene match: 1. The CDR3 sequence: CASSLGQGVYEQYL. DNA for the CDR3: TGTGCCAGCAGTTTAGGACAGGGGGTCTACGAGCAGTACCTC.

The V call is TRBV11-2, the J call TRBJ1-1; no clear D gene. Germline CDR1 and CDR2: SGHAT and FQNNGV. The CDR3 loop spans 14 amino acids. Trimming took off 0 bases at V and 2 bases at J, with 7 bases between the two ends. In DNA, the CDR3 is TGTGCCAGCAGCTTAGAGGCACCTAACACTGAAGCTTTCTTT. Translating it yields CASSLEAPNTEAFF. Complete variable domain (other parts from reference TRBV11-2 and TRBJ1-1): EAGVAQSPRYKIIEKRQSVAFWCNPISGHATLYWYQQILGQGPKLLIQFQNNGVVDDSQLPKDRFSAERLKGVDSTLKIQPAKLEDSAVYLCASSLEAPNTEAFFGQGTRLTVV.

This clonotype has ten or more counts. This chain links TRBV6-2 or TRBV6-3 with TRBJ2-1; 10 nucleotides align to TRBD1. CDR1 MNHEY and CDR2 SVGEGT come from the germline V gene. The CDR3 extends over 14 amino acids. The trim removed 6 bases at V and 8 bases at J, leaving 7 bases unmatched. This CDR3 is CASRPGQGIHEQFF. CDR3 bases: TGTGCCAGCAGGCCGGGACAGGGGATACATGAGCAGTTCTTC.

This clonotype was seen many times. J is TRBJ2-3 and V is TRBV7-3; 8 bases are shared with TRBD1. The CDR3 runs to 14 residues. CDR1 is SGHTA and CDR2 is FQGTGA in the germline V gene. V lost 4 bases and J lost 3; bases outside the gene matches: 3. The CDR3 DNA follows: TGTGCCAGCAGCTGGACAGGGAGGACAGATACGCAGTATTTT. Its translation is CASSWTGRTDTQYF.

There are a few counts of this clonotype. A read error may produce the germline difference seen at one junction end. The CDR3 region is CASPPTGNGNTIYF. The CDR3 DNA follows: TGTGCCAGCCCACCAACAGGGAACGGAAACACCATATATTTT. The genes are TRBV18 and TRBJ1-3; tentative D call: TRBD1 (6 bases). CDR1 KGHSH and CDR2 LQKENI come from the germline V gene. The CDR3 spans 14 residues.

This clonotype was counted only a few times. The gene calls are TRBV24-1 and TRBJ2-1; D uncertain. The V gene's germline CDR1 is KGHDR and CDR2 SFDVKD. V was pared by 6 bases and J by 14 bases, with 13 bases between. This CDR3 has 11 amino acids. CDR3 nucleotides: TGTGCCACCAGTTTTCTTGGCCTGGAGTTCTTC. Translating gives CATSFLGLEFF.

This clonotype came up many times. The V gene is TRBV11-2, the J gene TRBJ2-1; 7 bases match TRBD2. The CDR3 extends over 17 amino acids. The V gene end was trimmed by 5 bases and the J gene end by 6 bases; junction bases not matched to a gene: 16. CDR1 and CDR2 (germline): SGHAT, FQNNGV. CDR3 residues: CASSPRSGLDGSNEQFF. In nucleotides, the CDR3 is TGTGCCAGCAGCCCCAGGTCCGGACTAGACGGGTCCAATGAGCAGTTCTTC.

This sequence joins TRBV6-1 and TRBJ1-2, with D unresolved. V was clipped by 5 bases and J by 2 bases, with 15 bases between them. Germline V gene lookup returns CDR1 MNHNS and CDR2 SASEGT. The CDR3 covers 15 residues. CDR3 bases: TGTGCCAGCAGTACAGAGAACCAGGAGAACTATGGCTACACCTTC. Translation gives CASSTENQENYGYTF.

The V and J genes are TRBV5-1 and TRBJ1-2, with TRBD1 matching over 8 bases. CDR1 is SGHRS and CDR2 is YFSETQ in the germline V gene. The CDR3 sequence is 14 residues long. The trim removed 3 bases at V and 3 bases at J, leaving 4 bases unmatched. The CDR3 region has the DNA TGCGCCAGCAGCTCACTGACAGGGGACTATGGCTACACCTTC. This gives the protein CASSSLTGDYGYTF.

V usage is TRBV10-3 and J usage is TRBJ2-1; no reliable D call. Trimming left V 8 bases short and J 10 bases short, with 6 bases between. CDR3 length equals 9 residues. From germline, CDR1 is ENHRY and CDR2 SYGVKD. The CDR3 here is CAIGKEQFF. For the CDR3, the DNA is TGTGCCATCGGGAAGGAGCAGTTCTTC.

This clonotype was counted ten times or more. The chain recombines TRBV30 with TRBJ1-5, with D unclear. Germline V CDR1 and CDR2: GTSNPN, SVGIG (reference sequence). The CDR3 totals 13 residues. The V and J ends lost 4 bases and 3 bases respectively, with 10 bases between them. CDR3 nucleotides: TGTGCCTGGACTAGGTCCCTCAATCAGCCCCAGCATTTT. Translating gives CAWTRSLNQPQHF.

The CDR3 bases are TGCAGCGTTTCTGACAGGATGAACACTGAAGCTTTCTTT. This gives the protein CSVSDRMNTEAFF. The gene calls are TRBV29-1 and TRBJ1-1; D perhaps matches TRBD1 (6 bases). With 5 bases removed from V and 0 bases from J, the gap between germline ends came to 10 bases. The CDR3 has 13 amino acids. Per the germline V gene, CDR1 is SQVTM and CDR2 is ANQGSEA.

The rearrangement links TRBV29-1 to TRBJ2-7; 11 bases match TRBD2. This CDR3 spans 14 amino acids. Per the germline V gene, CDR1 is SQVTM and CDR2 is ANQGSEA. J lost 6 bases, V lost 4 bases, and 8 bases had no gene match. The CDR3 here is CSVASLAGVGEQYF. The CDR3, as DNA: TGCAGCGTTGCCTCACTAGCGGGAGTTGGCGAGCAGTACTTC.

This clonotype occurred many times. CDR3 DNA sequence: TGTGCCAGCAGCTCCCGACAGGGGGCTGCCTACAATGAGCAGTTCTTC. It translates to CASSSRQGAAYNEQFF. The chain employs TRBV11-2 and TRBJ2-1; 10 positions match TRBD1. The CDR3 is made up of 16 amino acids. The ends lost 4 bases at V and 2 bases at J; junction bases unmatched: 5. The V gene's germline CDR1 is SGHAT and CDR2 FQNNGV.

The V and J genes are TRBV27 and TRBJ1-3, with D uncertain. V was pared by 7 bases and J by 0 bases, with 10 bases between. CDR3 length: 14 residues. Germline lookup yields CDR1 MNHEY and CDR2 SMNVEV (reference sequence). The CDR3 spells CASMRVSSGNTIYF. The CDR3 nucleotides are TGTGCCAGCATGAGGGTGAGCTCTGGAAACACCATATATTTT.

The CDR3 region has the DNA TGTGCCAGCAGTTCCCGGACTAGTCGCGGCACAGATACGCAGTATTTT. Translating it yields CASSSRTSRGTDTQYF. The rearrangement uses TRBV12-3 or TRBV12-4 and TRBJ2-3, with 7 bases lining up with TRBD2. CDR3 length: 16 amino acids. The junction had 8 bases not matched to a gene; V was cut back by 4 bases and J by 1 base.

This clonotype was seen ten or more times. The chain is built from TRBV6-1 and TRBJ2-7; D gene uncertain. CDR1 is MNHNS and CDR2 is SASEGT in the germline V gene. The CDR3 length is 11 residues. With 4 bases removed from V and 12 bases from J, the gap between germline ends came to 13 bases. The CDR3 nucleotides are TGTGCCAGCAGTGGGCGCTCCTTCAGGTACTTC. Its translation: CASSGRSFRYF.

The chain carries TRBV9 and TRBJ1-2; D is uncertain. The CDR3 is 13 residues long. Trimming cost V 1 base and J 3 bases, with 7 bases left between them. Germline V gives CDR1 SGDLS, CDR2 YYNGEE. In nucleotides, the CDR3 is TGTGCCAGCAGCGTATTGCCAGACTATGGCTACACCTTC. Amino acid sequence: CASSVLPDYGYTF.

V usage is TRBV7-9 and J usage is TRBJ2-1; 9 bases line up with TRBD2. V shed 3 bases and J 8 bases; nucleotides not matched to a gene: 14. Germline-derived CDR1 and CDR2 are SEHNR and FQNEAQ (reference sequence). This CDR3 spans 17 amino acids. This CDR3 is CASSLGLKASGTDEQFF. The CDR3 DNA reads TGTGCCAGCAGCTTGGGGTTAAAGGCTAGCGGGACGGATGAGCAGTTCTTC.

This clonotype was seen a handful of times. CDR3 protein: CASRPIGLAGAETGELFF. The CDR3 DNA reads TGTGCCAGCAGGCCAATTGGACTAGCGGGAGCGGAAACCGGGGAGCTGTTTTTT. The chain employs TRBV5-4 and TRBJ2-2; 13 bases map to TRBD2. Germline lookup yields CDR1 SGHNT and CDR2 YYREEE (reference sequence). The ends lost 5 bases at V and 5 bases at J; junction bases unmatched: 12. The CDR3 totals 18 residues. The entire variable domain, with the rest obtained from reference TRBV5-4 and TRBJ2-2, is as follows: ETGVTQSPTHLIKTRGQQVTLRCSSQSGHNTVSWYQQALGQGPQFIFQYYREEENGRGNFPPRFSGLQFPNYSSELNVNALELDDSALYLCASRPIGLAGAETGELFFGEGSRLTVL.

This clonotype appeared a few times. The genes are TRBV7-9 and TRBJ1-3; D might be TRBD1 (5 bases). CDR1 is SEHNR and CDR2 is FQNEAQ in the germline V gene (reference sequence). CDR3 length: 16 amino acids. The V and J ends lost 2 bases and 2 bases respectively, with 13 bases between them. CDR3 nucleotide sequence: TGTGCCAGCAGCTTATACTACGGGGGACCTGGAAACACCATATATTTT. This codes for CASSLYYGGPGNTIYF.

The genes are TRBV6-1 and TRBJ1-2, with TRBD1 matching 9 bases. V shed 5 bases, J shed 5 bases, and the junction held 6 bases outside the gene matches. CDR1 and CDR2 from the germline V gene are MNHNS and SASEGT. The CDR3 runs 14 residues. The CDR3 reads CASSPRDREYGYTF. CDR3 bases: TGTGCCAGCAGTCCCCGGGACAGGGAATATGGCTACACCTTC.

In this sample, this clonotype turned up many times. The chain uses TRBV11-3 and TRBJ2-5; a weak D match, TRBD2 (6 bases). Germline assignment: CDR1 SGHNT and CDR2 YENEEA. V lost 1 base, J lost 2 bases, and 11 bases lay in between. The CDR3 runs 15 residues. The CDR3 bases are TGTGCCAGCAGCTTAGGTACTAGCTTACAAGAGACCCAGTACTTC. This sequence encodes CASSLGTSLQETQYF.

The chain joins TRBV24-1 to TRBJ2-3, with 10 bases identical to TRBD1. Germline V gene lookup returns CDR1 KGHDR and CDR2 SFDVKD. V was clipped by 0 bases and J by 1 base; unmatched bases: 6. The CDR3 covers 18 residues. The CDR3, as DNA: TGTGCCACCAGTGATTTGAGGGACAGGGGAGTCGGCACAGATACGCAGTATTTT. This translates into CATSDLRDRGVGTDTQYF.

This clonotype was seen repeatedly, ten times or more. The V gene is TRBV11-2, the J gene TRBJ2-4; D may be TRBD2 (5 bases). Germline V CDR1 and CDR2: SGHAT, FQNNGV. Trimming took 5 bases from V and 0 from J, leaving 8 bases between them. This CDR3 region has 14 residues. The CDR3 DNA follows: TGTGCCAGCAGCGCGGGTGTAGCCAAAAACATTCAGTACTTC. Protein product: CASSAGVAKNIQYF. The full variable domain, with the rest looked up from reference TRBV11-2 and TRBJ2-4, is EAGVAQSPRYKIIEKRQSVAFWCNPISGHATLYWYQQILGQGPKLLIQFQNNGVVDDSQLPKDRFSAERLKGVDSTLKIQPAKLEDSAVYLCASSAGVAKNIQYFGAGTRLSVL.

J is TRBJ2-7 and V is TRBV5-8; 7 nucleotides match TRBD1. This CDR3 comprises 14 residues. V was pared by 4 bases and J by 2 bases, with 6 bases of the junction left unmatched. Germline V gives CDR1 SGHTS, CDR2 YDEGEE. CDR3 bases: TGTGCCAGCAGCCGACAGGGCGTCCCCTACGAGCAGTACTTC. Its protein is CASSRQGVPYEQYF.

This clonotype was seen a few times. The V and J genes are TRBV5-1 and TRBJ1-1, with TRBD1 matching over 7 bases. Germline values: CDR1 SGHRS, CDR2 YFSETQ. CDR3 length: 13 amino acids. The V and J ends lost 4 bases and 8 bases, in that order; junction bases with no gene match: 8. Here the CDR3 reads CASSPDRALEAFF. The DNA of the CDR3 is TGCGCCAGCAGCCCCGACAGGGCCCTAGAAGCTTTCTTT.

This clonotype was observed a handful of times. The chain joins TRBV7-3 to TRBJ2-7; unclear D gene. V lost 5 bases, J lost 7 bases, and 15 bases lay in between. The germline V gene encodes CDR1 SGHTA and CDR2 FQGTGA. The CDR3 covers 13 residues. DNA for the CDR3: TGTGCCAGCAGCCCGGACGCCCACCGGGAGCAGTACTTC. Its translation is CASSPDAHREQYF.

The chain has TRBV4-1 and TRBJ2-5, with TRBD2 matching over 12 bases. The CDR3 extends over 16 amino acids. The germline gives CDR1 MGHRA, CDR2 YSYEKL. J was trimmed by 4 bases and V by 3 bases; bases with no gene match: 6. The CDR3 sequence is CASSHPLLAGGETQYF. The CDR3 bases are TGCGCCAGCAGCCATCCCTTACTAGCGGGAGGAGAGACCCAGTACTTC.

The rearrangement links TRBV15 to TRBJ2-1, with 8 bases fitting TRBD1. Per the germline V gene, CDR1 is LNHNV and CDR2 is YYDKDF (reference sequence). The V gene end was trimmed by 3 bases and the J gene end by 2 bases; junction bases not matched to a gene: 3. The CDR3 length is 15 residues. The CDR3 nucleotides are TGTGCCACCAGCAGGAACAGGGGGACCTACAATGAGCAGTTCTTC. It specifies CATSRNRGTYNEQFF.

This clonotype appeared a few times. This sequence joins TRBV5-1 and TRBJ2-3; TRBD1 matches at 7 bases. The CDR3 consists of 16 residues. Unmatched junction bases numbered 8, after V lost 2 bases and J lost 2 bases. Germline lookup yields CDR1 SGHRS and CDR2 YFSETQ. The CDR3 loop reads CASSFRQGGNTDTQYF. As DNA, the CDR3 is TGCGCCAGCAGCTTTCGACAGGGTGGAAACACAGATACGCAGTATTTT.

In DNA form, the CDR3 reads TGTGCCAGCTCACCGGGACAGGGCCCGAATGAAAAACTGTTTTTT. It encodes CASSPGQGPNEKLFF. V and J are TRBV18 and TRBJ1-4; 9 nucleotides line up with TRBD1. The trim removed 3 bases at V and 5 bases at J, leaving 4 bases unmatched. Germline CDR1 and CDR2: KGHSH and LQKENI. This CDR3 is built from 15 residues.